Described below is a single T cell receptor beta chain sequence and its context. No antigen is known for it. The germline V gene encodes CDR1 SGHAT and CDR2 FQNNGV. V gave up 2 bases and J gave up 6 bases, with 20 bases separating them. The CDR3 runs to 16 residues. These data are taken from a study of chemoradiotherapy in HPV16-positive cancers. Study-wide context: Candidate HPV-specific clones and shared TCR motifs came from two HPV16-positive patients.

Regarding the study as a whole: Functional assays defining HPV-specific T cells used only two HPV16-positive patients. Candidate HPV-specific clones and E7-related TCR motifs grew in tumor during treatment.

Repertoires were sampled repeatedly during chemoradiotherapy. Data came from immunoSEQ multiplex PCR; TCRdb stores just in-frame clones and leaves some out. This table holds approximately 12,000 clones, 90% found once. The receptor's source is a human donor with HPV-associated anogenital cancer. This material was acquired from a patient who underwent chemoradiotherapy. This chain uses TRBV11-2 with TRBJ2-7; perhaps TRBD1 as D (6 bases). CDR3 region: CASSLSFRGRGGEQYF. The CDR3 region has the DNA TGTGCCAGCAGCTTATCTTTTCGTGGCAGGGGCGGCGAGCAGTACTTC.